In its sample, the clone carrying this TCR beta chain was seen a few times. The data were taken from a study of blood T cell repertoires in COVID-19. As for the study in general: Sources were T cells, B-cell-depleted T cells, or PBMCs; the material itself was cDNA or gDNA.

In the study's own analysis: Reference gene primer amplification in the assay estimated nucleated cell counts. TCRdb keeps only in-frame clones here, not all; method: immunoSEQ multiplex PCR. V and J calls and clone size are copied from that table; D and trimming were computed from the DNA. The data contain roughly 100,000 clones, around 84% of them seen just once; the ten biggest clones take up around 2%. In germline, CDR1 is GTSNPN, CDR2 SVGIG (reference sequence). Trimming took off 2 bases at V and 4 bases at J, with 10 bases between the two ends. The CDR3 runs to 13 residues. The chain uses TRBV30 and TRBJ2-3; maybe TRBD1 (6 bases). The TCR originated in a human donor in a cohort sampled during active COVID-19. The specimen was peripheral blood. The CDR3 nucleotides read TGTGCCTGGAGTTACAGGGAGTCAGATACGCAGTATTTT. Protein sequence: CAWSYRESDTQYF.